The 32 T cell receptor beta chains given below trace back to one sample, sequenced in a study of blood T cell repertoires in COVID-19. Only in-frame clones appear in the TCRdb table, and some are missing; sequencing was by immunoSEQ multiplex PCR. The profile shows some 77,000 clones, 70% to 90% of them singletons. The sample was peripheral blood. Receptors were obtained from a man aged 30-40 years with acute or convalescent COVID-19.

The rearrangement uses TRBV9 and TRBJ2-1; 8 bases agree with TRBD2. Germline V gene lookup returns CDR1 SGDLS and CDR2 YYNGEE. V shed 0 bases, J shed 5 bases, and the junction held 4 bases outside the gene matches. There are 15 residues in the CDR3. The CDR3 protein is CASSVVSGSNNEQFF. CDR3 DNA sequence: TGTGCCAGCAGCGTAGTCAGCGGGAGCAACAATGAGCAGTTCTTC.

The CDR3 spells CASSEGWGGAAEQYF. The CDR3 coding sequence is TGTGCCAGCAGTGAAGGATGGGGAGGCGCCGCCGAGCAGTACTTC. The chain joins TRBV6-1 to TRBJ2-7; D perhaps matches TRBD2 (6 bases). The CDR3 is made up of 15 amino acids. Deletions cut 1 base from V and 6 bases from J, with 16 bases between. Germline CDR1 and CDR2: MNHNS and SASEGT.

The CDR3 region is CARPGLVWLNEQFF. The DNA for the CDR3 is TGCGCCAGACCGGGACTAGTGTGGTTAAATGAGCAGTTCTTC. The genes are TRBV10-2 and TRBJ2-1; TRBD2 matches at 8 bases. The CDR3 length is 14 residues. Per the germline V gene, CDR1 is WSHSY and CDR2 is SAAADI. The trim removed 9 bases at V and 7 bases at J, leaving 11 bases unmatched.

The chain combines TRBV6-5 with TRBJ2-7; 10 bases line up with TRBD2. V lost 2 bases and J lost 3; bases outside the gene matches: 7. Germline loops: CDR1 MNHEY, CDR2 SVGAGI. The CDR3 sequence is 16 residues long. The CDR3 sequence is CASSYISSGRNYEQYF. The DNA for the CDR3 is TGTGCCAGCAGTTACATCTCTAGCGGGAGAAACTACGAGCAGTACTTC.

CDR3 in amino acids: CASSQENSNEQFF. CDR3 nucleotide sequence: TGTGCCAGCAGCCAAGAGAATAGCAATGAGCAGTTCTTC. The chain recombines TRBV3-1 (or the pseudogene TRBV3-2) with TRBJ2-1; no reliable D call. The germline V gene has CDR1 LGHDT and CDR2 YNNKEL (reference sequence). Trimming removed 0 bases from V and 6 bases from J, with 6 bases in between. The CDR3 extends over 13 amino acids.

The chain has TRBV30 and TRBJ1-1; 9 bases fit TRBD1. V shed 6 bases and J 4 bases; nucleotides not matched to a gene: 12. The CDR3 extends over 15 amino acids. The V gene's germline CDR1 is GTSNPN and CDR2 SVGIG (reference sequence). CDR3 nucleotide sequence: TGTGCCTGTACCAGGACAGGGGCTGGGGCCACTGAAGCTTTCTTT. Encoded protein: CACTRTGAGATEAFF.

V usage is TRBV5-1 and J usage is TRBJ1-2; 12 positions agree with TRBD1. Germline V CDR1 and CDR2: SGHRS, YFSETQ. The CDR3 runs to 15 residues. The J segment lost 8 bases and the V segment lost 4 bases, leaving 9 bases of the junction unmatched. CDR3 loop: CASSGEGQGAGGYTF. The CDR3, as DNA: TGCGCCAGCAGCGGGGAGGGACAGGGGGCTGGCGGCTACACCTTC.

CDR3 sequence reads: CATHRGSSYNEQFF. The DNA for the CDR3 is TGTGCCACCCACAGGGGGAGCTCCTACAATGAGCAGTTCTTC. The V gene is TRBV5-8, the J gene TRBJ2-1; 8 nucleotides align to TRBD1. The CDR3 consists of 14 residues. From germline, CDR1 is SGHTS and CDR2 YDEGEE. Germline trimming cut 9 bases from V and 0 bases from J; bases unmatched to any gene: 5. The variable domain in full, with the rest retrieved from reference TRBV5-8 and TRBJ2-1, is EAGVTQSPTHLIKTRGQQATLRCSPISGHTSVYWYQQALGLGLQFLLWYDEGEERNRGNFPPRFSGRQFPNYSSELNVNALELEDSALYLCATHRGSSYNEQFFGPGTRLTVL.

The chain has TRBV28 and TRBJ2-5, with D possibly TRBD2 on 6 matching bases. The germline CDR1 and CDR2 sequences are MDHEN and SYDVKM. This CDR3 is 14 amino acids long. V lost 6 bases and J lost 5, with 16 bases in between. In DNA form, the CDR3 reads TGTGCCAGCAGCAACCAGGGTGCGGGGGAGACCCAGTACTTC. This gives the protein CASSNQGAGETQYF. Complete variable domain (other parts from reference TRBV28 and TRBJ2-5): DVKVTQSSRYLVKRTGEKVFLECVQDMDHENMFWYRQDPGLGLRLIYFSYDVKMKEKGDIPEGYSVSREKKERFSLILESASTNQTSMYLCASSNQGAGETQYFGPGTRLLVL.

The CDR3 is CASSQRQGGSPLHF. Here the CDR3 DNA reads TGTGCCAGCAGCCAACGTCAGGGGGGATCACCCCTCCACTTT. The chain couples TRBV3-1 (or the pseudogene TRBV3-2) to TRBJ1-6; TRBD1 matches at 7 bases. This CDR3 is 14 amino acids long. Germline values: CDR1 LGHDT, CDR2 YNNKEL (reference sequence). V dropped 2 bases and J dropped 10; count of bases not matched to a gene: 5.

J is TRBJ2-2 and V is TRBV5-1; no reliable D call. The CDR3 contains 15 residues. From germline, CDR1 is SGHRS and CDR2 YFSETQ. V lost 4 bases to trimming and J lost 0 bases, with 10 bases between them. The CDR3 reads CASSPRGANTGELFF. In DNA, the CDR3 is TGCGCCAGCAGCCCCCGCGGAGCGAACACCGGGGAGCTGTTTTTT.

The V gene is TRBV2, the J gene TRBJ1-2; D perhaps matches TRBD1 (6 bases). CDR1 and CDR2 from the germline V gene are SNHLY and FYNNEI. The V end lost 9 bases, the J end lost 4 bases, and 18 bases lay between the germline ends. This CDR3 contains 14 residues. The CDR3 is CASHQRTALYGYTF. In DNA form, the CDR3 reads TGTGCCAGTCACCAACGGACAGCTCTCTATGGCTACACCTTC.

This clone was recorded only once. The chain uses TRBV25-1 and TRBJ1-4; no clear D gene. CDR3 length: 15 amino acids. V was clipped by 2 bases and J by 7 bases, with 14 bases between them. CDR1 is MGHDK, CDR2 SYGVNS, per germline. This chain's CDR3 is CASSEIRGGGEKLFF. The CDR3 DNA reads TGTGCCAGCAGTGAAATACGGGGAGGCGGTGAAAAACTGTTTTTT.

V usage is TRBV7-2 and J usage is TRBJ2-3, with a tentative D call TRBD1 (5 bases). Germline V lookup: CDR1 SGHTA, CDR2 FQGNSA. This CDR3 has 15 amino acids. V was cut by 4 bases and J by 5 bases, with 16 bases left in between. This chain's CDR3 is CASSSPRGYEDTQYF. CDR3 sequence (DNA): TGTGCCAGCAGCTCCCCTAGGGGTTATGAAGATACGCAGTATTTT.

As to this clone: An end of the junction does not agree with germline; a read error may underlie this. The genes are TRBV7-2 and TRBJ1-1; no reliable D call. The CDR3 covers 16 residues. Per the germline V gene, CDR1 is SGHTA and CDR2 is FQGNSA. CDR3 loop: CASSLGLGPSLSEAFF. Here the CDR3 DNA reads TGTGCCAGCAGTTTAGGCCTCGGTCCATCCCTTTCCGAAGCTTTCTTT.

The genes are TRBV5-8 and TRBJ2-7; D remains ambiguous. This CDR3 spans 14 amino acids. Per the germline V gene, CDR1 is SGHTS and CDR2 is YDEGEE. V was shortened by 4 bases and J by 7 bases, with 18 bases between the two germline ends. The CDR3 coding sequence is TGTGCCAGCAGCAGGATCGGTAGCCCTCGGGAGCAGTACTTC. Protein sequence: CASSRIGSPREQYF.

The chain has TRBV18 and TRBJ2-4; D possibly corresponds to TRBD2 (6 bases). Per the germline V gene, CDR1 is KGHSH and CDR2 is LQKENI. This CDR3 is built from 13 residues. V lost 4 bases, J lost 5 bases, and 9 bases lay in between. Here the CDR3 reads CASSRGTENIQYF. The CDR3 DNA reads TGTGCCAGCTCACGAGGGACTGAAAACATTCAGTACTTC.

V usage is TRBV28 and J usage is TRBJ2-2, with TRBD2 as a possible D gene (6 bases). Germline lookup yields CDR1 MDHEN and CDR2 SYDVKM. Trimming cost V 6 bases and J 7 bases, with 18 bases left between them. The CDR3 length is 15 residues. The CDR3 DNA reads TGTGCCAGCAGGCGGGGACCTCGAGCTATCGGGGAGCTGTTTTTT. Residues: CASRRGPRAIGELFF. The complete variable domain, with remaining parts taken from reference TRBV28 and TRBJ2-2, reads DVKVTQSSRYLVKRTGEKVFLECVQDMDHENMFWYRQDPGLGLRLIYFSYDVKMKEKGDIPEGYSVSREKKERFSLILESASTNQTSMYLCASRRGPRAIGELFFGEGSRLTVL.

The chain employs TRBV12-3 or TRBV12-4 and TRBJ2-2, with no clear D. Trimming cost V 6 bases and J 3 bases, with 8 bases left between them. The CDR3 runs to 13 residues. The DNA of the CDR3 is TGTGCCAGCAGATCGGTGTACACCGGGGAGCTGTTTTTT. Translated: CASRSVYTGELFF.

The rearrangement joins TRBV5-8 to TRBJ2-7; maybe TRBD2 (5 bases). The V and J ends lost 7 bases and 7 bases respectively, with 18 bases between them. The V gene's germline CDR1 is SGHTS and CDR2 YDEGEE. This CDR3 spans 13 amino acids. The CDR3 spells CASAVTFSGEQYF. The CDR3, as DNA: TGTGCCAGCGCCGTGACATTTTCGGGGGAGCAGTACTTC.

The J gene is TRBJ2-2, the V gene TRBV5-1; TRBD1 matches 7 bases. The CDR3 extends over 15 amino acids. J gave up 3 bases and V 4 bases, and 6 bases lay outside the gene matches. Germline CDR1 is SGHRS and CDR2 is YFSETQ. CDR3 residues: CASSPGTVYTGELFF. CDR3 coding DNA: TGCGCCAGCAGCCCGGGGACAGTCTACACCGGGGAGCTGTTTTTT.

This clone turned up a few times. The CDR3 nucleotides read TGTGCCAGCGGATTAGCGGGAGTGGAGGAGCTGTTTTTT. Protein sequence: CASGLAGVEELFF. The chain links TRBV28 to TRBJ2-2; 9 bases fit TRBD2. CDR1 and CDR2 (germline): MDHEN, SYDVKM. The CDR3 has 13 residues. The ends lost 8 bases at V and 10 bases at J; junction bases unmatched: 8.

A single count supports this clone. The chain employs TRBV30 and TRBJ1-6, with a possible D match to TRBD1 (5 bases). V lost 4 bases and J 5 bases, leaving 15 bases between the germline ends. The CDR3 is 15 amino acids. Germline V gene sequence: CDR1 GTSNPN, CDR2 SVGIG (reference sequence). The CDR3 is CAWKGNRGNNSPLHF. The CDR3 DNA reads TGTGCCTGGAAGGGCAACCGGGGGAATAATTCACCCCTCCACTTT.

The V call is TRBV27, the J call TRBJ2-3; D might be TRBD1 (5 bases). V was trimmed by 2 bases and J by 1 base, leaving 7 bases between them. Germline lookup yields CDR1 MNHEY and CDR2 SMNVEV (reference sequence). The CDR3 covers 14 residues. CDR3 amino acids: CASSLQGGTDTQYF. In DNA, the CDR3 is TGTGCCAGCAGTTTACAGGGCGGCACAGATACGCAGTATTTT.

A single count supports this clone. The chain employs TRBV6-5 and TRBJ2-1; tentative D call: TRBD2 (6 bases). Per germline, CDR1 MNHEY and CDR2 SVGAGI. CDR3 length: 15 amino acids. V was shortened by 5 bases and J by 0 bases, with 11 bases between the two germline ends. The CDR3 DNA is TGTGCCAGCAGTCCCCTAGCGAACTCCTACAATGAGCAGTTCTTC. It codes for CASSPLANSYNEQFF.

This chain links TRBV11-3 with TRBJ1-1; tentatively, D is TRBD1 (5 bases). The CDR3 covers 15 residues. The V and J ends lost 1 base and 5 bases respectively, with 14 bases between them. Per the germline V gene, CDR1 is SGHNT and CDR2 is YENEEA. The CDR3 region is CASSLGGGGGTEAFF. The CDR3, as DNA: TGTGCCAGCAGCTTAGGCGGGGGTGGAGGGACTGAAGCTTTCTTT.

V is TRBV4-3 and J is TRBJ1-2, with no clear D. Germline CDR1 reads LGHNA; CDR2 reads YSLEER. This CDR3 has 18 amino acids. V lost 5 bases to trimming and J lost 3 bases, with 25 bases between them. In DNA, the CDR3 is TGCGCCAGCAGCAGCCCCCGAACAGCGGGTAGGATGGACTATGGCTACACCTTC. Amino acid sequence: CASSSPRTAGRMDYGYTF.

V gene TRBV12-3 or TRBV12-4 combines with J gene TRBJ2-7, with D perhaps TRBD1 (6 bases). The ends were cut back, 0 bases at V and 9 bases at J, with 9 bases in the middle. The length of the CDR3 is 12 residues. The CDR3 sequence is CASSLAQGLQYF. CDR3 DNA sequence: TGTGCCAGCAGTTTAGCCCAGGGGCTGCAGTACTTC.

The chain uses TRBV10-1 and TRBJ1-2; no firm D call. Per the germline V gene, CDR1 is WNHNN and CDR2 is SYGVQD (reference sequence). CDR3 size: 13 residues. With 8 bases removed from V and 0 bases from J, the gap between germline ends came to 10 bases. The CDR3 protein is CASATAPNYGYTF. In nucleotides, the CDR3 is TGCGCCAGCGCAACAGCTCCTAACTATGGCTACACCTTC.

The chain couples TRBV4-2 to TRBJ2-7; 7 bases fit TRBD2. Germline values: CDR1 LGHNA, CDR2 YNFKEQ. The CDR3 sequence is 16 residues long. V lost 1 base, J lost 1 base, and 7 bases stayed unmatched. The CDR3 sequence is CASSQASGESSYEQYF. The CDR3 DNA follows: TGTGCCAGCAGCCAAGCGAGCGGGGAGTCTTCCTACGAGCAGTACTTC.

V gene TRBV6-5 combines with J gene TRBJ2-5, with D unresolved. The germline gives CDR1 MNHEY, CDR2 SVGAGI. This CDR3 region has 15 residues. V dropped 4 bases and J dropped 1 base, with 13 bases sitting between them. The CDR3 nucleotides are TGTGCCAGCAGTTTTACCATGTTGCGCCAAGAGACCCAGTACTTC. Its protein is CASSFTMLRQETQYF.

The chain joins TRBV30 to TRBJ2-3, with D tentatively TRBD1 (6 bases). The germline V gene has CDR1 GTSNPN and CDR2 SVGIG (reference sequence). Trimming removed 5 bases from V and 2 bases from J, with 14 bases in between. The CDR3 extends over 14 amino acids. The CDR3 region has the DNA TGTGCCTGGCAAAAGGGGGTTTCCACAGATACGCAGTATTTT. Amino acid sequence: CAWQKGVSTDTQYF.